This entry is about one T cell receptor beta chain. CDR3 size: 15 residues. CDR1 and CDR2 (germline): WSHSY, SAAADI. Trimming shortened V by 3 bases and J by 6 bases, and 14 bases separated the two germline ends. The source of the sample is a study of T cell responses to AZD1222 COVID-19 vaccine. TCRdb's table, derived via immunoSEQ multiplex PCR, lists solely in-frame clones and lacks some. The data show 80,000 to 90,000 clones, 92% seen once. The source is an adult in good health. The source was peripheral blood, collected on day 0 of AZD1222 vaccination. This rearrangement joins TRBV10-2 to TRBJ2-2; D call uncertain. DNA for the CDR3: TGCGCCAGCAGTGAAGCGCTAGTATTGCCCGGGGAGCTGTTTTTT. Amino acid sequence: CASSEALVLPGELFF.